Sequencing of this T cell receptor (beta chain) was carried out in a study of blood T cell repertoires in COVID-19. Overall study context: PBMCs, B-cell-depleted T cells, or T cells provided the cDNA or gDNA that made up the material.

Original processing notes: How many nucleated cells were present was estimated from reference gene primer amplification. Clones were sequenced by immunoSEQ multiplex PCR, and TCRdb holds only the in-frame ones, with some missing. Clone size and V and J calls were adopted from that table, with D and trimming inferred from the DNA. The sample lists about 190,000 clones, 82% occurring once. Enrollees, roughly 18 to 90 years old, lived in approximately 24 US areas. Trimming took 1 base from V and 4 from J, leaving 20 bases between them. The CDR3 extends over 17 amino acids. The germline CDR1 and CDR2 sequences are LGHDT and YNNKEL (reference sequence).

The specimen was PBMCs or T cells enriched from blood (not recorded which). This receptor was obtained from an older woman with acute COVID-19. This chain connects TRBV3-1 (or the pseudogene TRBV3-2) to TRBJ2-7, with D unclear. The CDR3 is CASSQGSVATTRYEQYF. Written as DNA, the CDR3 is TGTGCCAGCAGCCAAGGGTCAGTGGCCACCACAAGATACGAGCAGTACTTC.